This entry lists 4 T cell receptor beta chains sequenced from one sample in a study of T cells in localized non-small cell lung cancer. Sequencing used immunoSEQ multiplex PCR; TCRdb keeps in-frame clones, though not all of them. The sample holds tens of thousands of clones, 93% seen once. The starting material was peripheral blood, obtained before any cancer treatment. The origin of the receptors is a female donor older than 55 with stage I lung adenocarcinoma.

V and J are TRBV5-4 and TRBJ2-3; D remains ambiguous. CDR1 SGHNT and CDR2 YYREEE come from the germline V gene (reference sequence). This CDR3 has 15 residues. With 4 bases removed from V and 0 bases from J, the gap between germline ends came to 12 bases. CDR3 sequence: CASSTGPVSTDTQYF. The CDR3 nucleotides are TGTGCCAGCAGCACCGGACCGGTTAGCACAGATACGCAGTATTTT.

This sequence joins TRBV7-3 and TRBJ1-2; 9 nucleotides line up with TRBD1. With V trimmed by 5 bases and J by 4 bases, 5 bases remained unmatched. The CDR3 sequence is 14 residues long. CDR1 SGHTA and CDR2 FQGTGA come from the germline V gene. DNA of the CDR3: TGTGCCAGCAGCCCTAACAGGGGGCTCTATGGCTACACCTTC. Residues: CASSPNRGLYGYTF.

The chain links TRBV19 to TRBJ1-1; maybe TRBD1 (5 bases). The germline CDR1 and CDR2 sequences are LNHDA and SQIVND (reference sequence). The V and J ends lost 9 bases and 4 bases respectively, with 18 bases between them. The CDR3 totals 14 residues. CDR3 residues: CASAWVGQGTEAFF. The DNA for the CDR3 is TGTGCCAGCGCGTGGGTAGGGCAGGGCACTGAAGCTTTCTTT.

The chain links TRBV4-1 to TRBJ2-7; 9 nucleotides align to TRBD2. The CDR3 extends over 17 amino acids. Unmatched junction bases numbered 9, after V lost 2 bases and J lost 1 base. Germline CDR1 MGHRA, CDR2 YSYEKL. The CDR3: CASSQSIKTSGSYEQYF. In DNA, the CDR3 is TGCGCCAGCAGCCAATCTATTAAGACTAGCGGATCCTACGAGCAGTACTTC.